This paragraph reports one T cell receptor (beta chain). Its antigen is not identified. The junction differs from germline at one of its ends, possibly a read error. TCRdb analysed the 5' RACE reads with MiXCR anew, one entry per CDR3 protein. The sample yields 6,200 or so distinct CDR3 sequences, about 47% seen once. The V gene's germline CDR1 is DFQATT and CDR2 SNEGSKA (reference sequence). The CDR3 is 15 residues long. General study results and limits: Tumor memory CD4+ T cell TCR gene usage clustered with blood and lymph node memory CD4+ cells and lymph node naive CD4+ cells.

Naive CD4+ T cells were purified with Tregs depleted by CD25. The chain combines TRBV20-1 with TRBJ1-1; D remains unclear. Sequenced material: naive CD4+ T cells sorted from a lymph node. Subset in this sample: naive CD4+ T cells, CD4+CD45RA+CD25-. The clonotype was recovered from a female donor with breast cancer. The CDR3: CSARDGEGSGTGAFF. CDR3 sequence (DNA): TGCAGTGCTAGAGATGGCGAGGGTAGTGGCACTGGAGCTTTCTTT.